Presented here are 15 T cell receptor beta chains from one specimen sequenced in a study of T cell responses to AZD1222 COVID-19 vaccine. Assay used: immunoSEQ multiplex PCR; TCRdb lists only in-frame clones, some missing. The table lists around 100,000 clones, around 87% of them singletons. Sequences were derived from peripheral blood, sampled on day 0 of MenACWY control vaccination. These receptors all stem from an adult in good health.

In DNA, the CDR3 is TGTGCCAGCAGTGCCCCCGGGACAGGGGGTAACTATGGCTACACCTTC. It translates to CASSAPGTGGNYGYTF. The chain links TRBV6-1 to TRBJ1-2; 11 bases map to TRBD1. V shed 4 bases, J shed 1 base, and the junction held 5 bases outside the gene matches. Germline V gene sequence: CDR1 MNHNS, CDR2 SASEGT. The CDR3 contains 16 residues.

This clone was seen just once. The chain recombines TRBV28 with TRBJ1-2, with 9 bases aligning to TRBD1. J lost 3 bases, V lost 3 bases, and 8 bases had no gene match. This CDR3 is built from 16 residues. CDR1 and CDR2 (germline): MDHEN, SYDVKM. The CDR3 sequence is CASSFFEGDRDYGYTF. CDR3 DNA: TGTGCCAGCAGTTTTTTTGAGGGGGACAGGGACTATGGCTACACCTTC.

The gene calls are TRBV28 and TRBJ2-7, with D possibly being TRBD1 (5 bases). Trimming removed 6 bases from V and 6 bases from J, with 21 bases in between. Germline assignment: CDR1 MDHEN and CDR2 SYDVKM. CDR3 length: 15 amino acids. CDR3 nucleotide sequence: TGTGCCAGCAGCACACCGGCAGGGCAGGCTTTCGAGCAGTACTTC. Amino acids: CASSTPAGQAFEQYF.

This chain uses TRBV5-4 with TRBJ2-3, with TRBD2 matching over 9 bases. The V gene end was trimmed by 1 base and the J gene end by 2 bases; junction bases not matched to a gene: 8. Germline V gene data show CDR1 as SGHNT and CDR2 as YYREEE (reference sequence). CDR3 length: 17 residues. CDR3 DNA sequence: TGTGCCAGCAGCTTGTCCCCCACTAGCGGGTTCACAGATACGCAGTATTTT. Amino acids: CASSLSPTSGFTDTQYF.

The rearrangement uses TRBV29-1 and TRBJ1-5; D unclear. Trimming pared 5 bases from V and 5 bases from J, leaving 13 bases between. Germline lookup yields CDR1 SQVTM and CDR2 ANQGSEA. There are 13 residues in the CDR3. The CDR3 is CSVQSDTYQPQHF. The DNA of the CDR3 is TGCAGCGTTCAATCCGACACCTATCAGCCCCAGCATTTT.

The gene calls are TRBV29-1 and TRBJ1-3, with 10 nucleotides matching TRBD1. CDR1 is SQVTM, CDR2 ANQGSEA, per germline. V was pared by 1 base and J by 2 bases, with 2 bases of the junction left unmatched. The CDR3 has 15 amino acids. CDR3 nucleotides: TGCAGCGTTGAAGCCGGGACAGGGGCTGGAAACACCATATATTTT. Translating gives CSVEAGTGAGNTIYF.

V is TRBV4-1 and J is TRBJ1-6; no clear D gene. Germline loops: CDR1 MGHRA, CDR2 YSYEKL. The CDR3 extends over 14 amino acids. V shed 0 bases and J shed 13 bases, with 13 bases lying between them. Here the CDR3 reads CASSQDQGPSPLHF. As DNA, the CDR3 is TGCGCCAGCAGCCAAGATCAAGGACCTTCGCCCCTCCACTTT.

The chain joins TRBV2 to TRBJ2-3, with TRBD2 as a possible D gene (5 bases). V dropped 6 bases and J dropped 6 bases, with 10 bases sitting between them. This CDR3 spans 12 amino acids. Germline CDR1 reads SNHLY; CDR2 reads FYNNEI. CDR3 nucleotides: TGTGCCAGCAGGTTTTTAGCGGATACGCAGTATTTT. It yields the protein CASRFLADTQYF.

This rearrangement joins TRBV19 to TRBJ2-7, with a possible D match to TRBD2 (6 bases). Germline CDR1 reads LNHDA; CDR2 reads SQIVND (reference sequence). The V gene lost 0 bases and the J gene lost 2 bases, with 14 bases spanning the gap. The CDR3 is 16 residues long. The CDR3 region is CASSIEGGTLAYEQYF. The CDR3 nucleotides read TGTGCCAGTAGTATAGAGGGCGGGACGTTGGCCTACGAGCAGTACTTC.

The rearrangement joins TRBV10-3 to TRBJ1-2; D remains unclear. From germline, CDR1 is ENHRY and CDR2 SYGVKD. V lost 2 bases, J lost 8 bases, and 15 bases lay in between. This CDR3 comprises 14 residues. The CDR3, as DNA: TGTGCCATCAGTGAGATAAGGCAGTCGGAGGGCTACACCTTC. The encoded protein is CAISEIRQSEGYTF.

J is TRBJ2-1 and V is TRBV11-2, with TRBD2 matching over 11 bases. The CDR3 length is 15 residues. The germline CDR1 and CDR2 sequences are SGHAT and FQNNGV. V dropped 5 bases and J dropped 2; count of bases not matched to a gene: 2. CDR3: CASSPGLAAYNEQFF. DNA of the CDR3: TGTGCCAGCAGCCCGGGACTAGCGGCCTACAATGAGCAGTTCTTC. The entire variable domain, with the rest obtained from reference TRBV11-2 and TRBJ2-1, is as follows: EAGVAQSPRYKIIEKRQSVAFWCNPISGHATLYWYQQILGQGPKLLIQFQNNGVVDDSQLPKDRFSAERLKGVDSTLKIQPAKLEDSAVYLCASSPGLAAYNEQFFGPGTRLTVL.

The V call is TRBV4-3, the J call TRBJ1-6; D ambiguous. The CDR3 is 17 amino acids. The ends were cut back, 3 bases at V and 5 bases at J, with 17 bases in the middle. Germline V gene sequence: CDR1 LGHNA, CDR2 YSLEER. The CDR3 DNA follows: TGCGCCAGCAGCCACGCCCTGCCGGGCAGTAATAATTCACCCCTCCACTTT. It specifies CASSHALPGSNNSPLHF.

This clone has a handful of counts. V gene TRBV7-9 combines with J gene TRBJ2-7; 9 nucleotides match TRBD2. Per germline, CDR1 SEHNR and CDR2 FQNEAQ (reference sequence). The CDR3 has 13 amino acids. Trimming removed 3 bases from V and 7 bases from J; junction bases left unmatched: 4. CDR3 nucleotide sequence: TGTGCCAGCAGCTTTCGACTAGCGGAGGAGCAGTACTTC. This translates into CASSFRLAEEQYF. Filled out from reference TRBV7-9 and TRBJ2-7, the complete variable domain reads DTGVSQNPRHKITKRGQNVTFRCDPISEHNRLYWYRQTLGQGPEFLTYFQNEAQLEKSRLLSDRFSAERPKGSFSTLEIQRTEQGDSAMYLCASSFRLAEEQYFGPGTRLTVT.

The CDR3 DNA follows: TGTGCCAGCAGTTACCCTAGAAACACCGGGGAGCTGTTTTTT. Its protein product is CASSYPRNTGELFF. The rearrangement uses TRBV6-2 or TRBV6-3 and TRBJ2-2; D is unresolved. CDR1 MNHEY and CDR2 SVGEGT come from the germline V gene. CDR3 size: 14 residues. V lost 2 bases and J 2 bases, leaving 6 bases between the germline ends.

V usage is TRBV10-3 and J usage is TRBJ2-3, with a possible D match to TRBD1 (8 bases). Germline lookup yields CDR1 ENHRY and CDR2 SYGVKD. V was clipped by 7 bases and J by 5 bases, with 16 bases between them. The CDR3 consists of 14 residues. The CDR3 DNA reads TGTGCCATCACTACAGGGGGGGGTGAAGATACGCAGTATTTT. Translation: CAITTGGGEDTQYF.